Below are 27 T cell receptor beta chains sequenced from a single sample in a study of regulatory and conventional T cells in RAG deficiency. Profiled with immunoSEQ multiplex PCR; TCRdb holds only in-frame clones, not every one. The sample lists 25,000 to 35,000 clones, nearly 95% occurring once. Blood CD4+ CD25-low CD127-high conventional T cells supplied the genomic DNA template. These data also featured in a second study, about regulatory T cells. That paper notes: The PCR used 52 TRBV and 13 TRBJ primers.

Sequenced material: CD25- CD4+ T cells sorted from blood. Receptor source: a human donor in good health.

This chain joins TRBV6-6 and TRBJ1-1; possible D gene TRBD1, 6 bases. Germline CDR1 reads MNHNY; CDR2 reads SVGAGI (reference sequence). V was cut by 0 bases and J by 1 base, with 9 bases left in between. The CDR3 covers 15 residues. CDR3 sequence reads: CASSYSGTKNTEAFF. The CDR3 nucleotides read TGTGCCAGCAGTTACTCGGGGACAAAGAACACTGAAGCTTTCTTT.

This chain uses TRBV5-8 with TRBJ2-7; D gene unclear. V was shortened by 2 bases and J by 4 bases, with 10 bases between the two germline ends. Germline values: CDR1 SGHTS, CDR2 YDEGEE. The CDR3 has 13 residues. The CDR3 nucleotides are TGTGCCAGCAGCTTAGAGCAGGATTACGAGCAGTACTTC. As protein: CASSLEQDYEQYF.

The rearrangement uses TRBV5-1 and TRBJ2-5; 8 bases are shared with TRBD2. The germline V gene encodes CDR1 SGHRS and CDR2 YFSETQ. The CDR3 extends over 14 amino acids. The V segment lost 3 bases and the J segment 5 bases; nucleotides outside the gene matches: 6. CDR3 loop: CASSSGGAGETQYF. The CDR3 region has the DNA TGCGCCAGCAGCTCCGGGGGGGCCGGGGAGACCCAGTACTTC.

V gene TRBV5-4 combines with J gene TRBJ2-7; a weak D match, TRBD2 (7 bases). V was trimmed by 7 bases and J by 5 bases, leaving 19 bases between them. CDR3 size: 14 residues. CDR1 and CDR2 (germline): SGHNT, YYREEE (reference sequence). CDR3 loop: CASRRGAGVNEQYF. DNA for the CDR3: TGTGCCAGCCGACGGGGGGCAGGCGTCAACGAGCAGTACTTC.

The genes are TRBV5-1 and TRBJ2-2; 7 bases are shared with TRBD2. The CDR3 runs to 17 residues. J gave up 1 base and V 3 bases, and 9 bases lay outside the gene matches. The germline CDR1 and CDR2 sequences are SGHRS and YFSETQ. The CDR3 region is CASSYLPPGGNTGELFF. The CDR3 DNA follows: TGCGCCAGCAGCTATCTGCCCCCGGGAGGGAACACCGGGGAGCTGTTTTTT. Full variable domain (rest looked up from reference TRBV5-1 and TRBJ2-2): KAGVTQTPRYLIKTRGQQVTLSCSPISGHRSVSWYQQTPGQGLQFLFEYFSETQRNKGNFPGRFSGRQFSNSRSEMNVSTLELGDSALYLCASSYLPPGGNTGELFFGEGSRLTVL.

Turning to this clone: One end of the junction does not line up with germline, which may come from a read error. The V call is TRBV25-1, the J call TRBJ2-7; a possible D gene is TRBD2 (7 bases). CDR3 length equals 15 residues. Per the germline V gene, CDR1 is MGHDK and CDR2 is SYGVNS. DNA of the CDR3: TGTGCCAGCAGTGTTCGGGGGGCGATCTCCTCCGAGCAGTACTTC. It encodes CASSVRGAISSEQYF.

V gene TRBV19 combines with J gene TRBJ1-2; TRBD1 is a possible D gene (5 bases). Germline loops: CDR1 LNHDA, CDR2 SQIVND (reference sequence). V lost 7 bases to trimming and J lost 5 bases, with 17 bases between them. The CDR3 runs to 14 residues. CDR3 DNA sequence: TGTGCCAGTACCACCTTTCCCCGACAGTATGGCTACACCTTC. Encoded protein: CASTTFPRQYGYTF.

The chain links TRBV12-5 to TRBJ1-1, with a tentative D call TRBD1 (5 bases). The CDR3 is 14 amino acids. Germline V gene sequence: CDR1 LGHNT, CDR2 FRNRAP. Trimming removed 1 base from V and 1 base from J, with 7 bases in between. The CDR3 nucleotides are TGTGCTAGTGGTTTGGGACAGACGAACACTGAAGCTTTCTTT. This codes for CASGLGQTNTEAFF.

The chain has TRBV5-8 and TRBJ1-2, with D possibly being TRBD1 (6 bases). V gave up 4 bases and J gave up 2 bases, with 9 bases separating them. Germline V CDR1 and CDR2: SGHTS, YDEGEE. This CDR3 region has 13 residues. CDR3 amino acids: CASSPDSNYGYTF. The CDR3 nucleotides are TGTGCCAGCAGCCCGGACAGCAACTATGGCTACACCTTC. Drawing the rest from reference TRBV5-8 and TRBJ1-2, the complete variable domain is EAGVTQSPTHLIKTRGQQATLRCSPISGHTSVYWYQQALGLGLQFLLWYDEGEERNRGNFPPRFSGRQFPNYSSELNVNALELEDSALYLCASSPDSNYGYTFGSGTRLTVV.

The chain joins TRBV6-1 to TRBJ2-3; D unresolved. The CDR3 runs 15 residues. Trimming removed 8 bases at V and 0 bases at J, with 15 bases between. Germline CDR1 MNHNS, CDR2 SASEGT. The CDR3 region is CASYGKVASTDTQYF. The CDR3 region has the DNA TGTGCCAGCTACGGTAAGGTAGCTAGCACAGATACGCAGTATTTT.

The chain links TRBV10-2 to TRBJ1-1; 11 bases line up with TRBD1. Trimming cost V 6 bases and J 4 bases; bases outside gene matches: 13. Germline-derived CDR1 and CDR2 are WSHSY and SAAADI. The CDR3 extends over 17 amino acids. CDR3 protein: CASRGHGQGALGTEAFF. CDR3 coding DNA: TGCGCCAGCAGAGGGCACGGACAGGGGGCTTTGGGCACTGAAGCTTTCTTT.

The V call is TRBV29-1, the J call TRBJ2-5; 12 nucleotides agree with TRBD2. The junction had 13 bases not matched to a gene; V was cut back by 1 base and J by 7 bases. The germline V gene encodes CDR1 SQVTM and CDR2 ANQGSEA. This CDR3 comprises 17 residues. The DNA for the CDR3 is TGCAGCGTTGAAGCTAGCGGGGGGGCCAGAGGGAGGGTGACCCAGTACTTC. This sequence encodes CSVEASGGARGRVTQYF.

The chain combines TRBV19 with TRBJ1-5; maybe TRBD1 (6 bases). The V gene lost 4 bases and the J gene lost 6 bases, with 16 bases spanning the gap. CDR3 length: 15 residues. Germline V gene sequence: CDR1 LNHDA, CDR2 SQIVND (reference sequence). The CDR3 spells CASSREQGNGQPQHF. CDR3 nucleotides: TGTGCCAGTAGTAGGGAGCAGGGGAATGGTCAGCCCCAGCATTTT. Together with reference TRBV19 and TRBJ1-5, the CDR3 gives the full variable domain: DGGITQSPKYLFRKEGQNVTLSCEQNLNHDAMYWYRQDPGQGLRLIYYSQIVNDFQKGDIAEGYSVSREKKESFPLTVTSAQKNPTAFYLCASSREQGNGQPQHFGDGTRLSIL.

The CDR3, as DNA: TGTGCCAGCAGGTTAGCAGGGTTCAATTCACCCCTCCACTTT. Encoded protein: CASRLAGFNSPLHF. V and J are TRBV6-1 and TRBJ1-6, with D possibly TRBD1 on 5 matching bases. There are 14 residues in the CDR3. CDR1 MNHNS and CDR2 SASEGT come from the germline V gene. Trimming removed 6 bases at V and 7 bases at J, with 13 bases between.

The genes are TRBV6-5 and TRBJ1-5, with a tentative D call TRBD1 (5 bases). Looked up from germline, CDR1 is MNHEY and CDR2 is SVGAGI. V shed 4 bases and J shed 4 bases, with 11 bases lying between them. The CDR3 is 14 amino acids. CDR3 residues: CASSSDSLNQPQHF. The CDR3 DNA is TGTGCCAGCAGTTCAGACAGTCTTAATCAGCCCCAGCATTTT.

DNA for the CDR3: TGTGCCAGCGGACTAGCGGGGCGGCATACGCAGTATTTT. It codes for CASGLAGRHTQYF. The chain recombines TRBV14 with TRBJ2-3; 12 positions agree with TRBD2. Germline CDR1 is SGHDN and CDR2 is FVKESK. The CDR3 has 13 residues. The ends lost 8 bases at V and 7 bases at J; junction bases unmatched: 4.

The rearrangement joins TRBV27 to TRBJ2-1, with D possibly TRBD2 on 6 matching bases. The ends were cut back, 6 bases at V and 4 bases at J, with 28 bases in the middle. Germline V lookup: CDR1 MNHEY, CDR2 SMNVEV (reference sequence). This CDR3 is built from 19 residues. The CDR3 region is CASSPRGGASARSYNEQFF. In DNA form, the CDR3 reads TGTGCCAGCAGCCCGAGGGGTGGGGCTAGCGCCAGGAGTTACAATGAGCAGTTCTTC.

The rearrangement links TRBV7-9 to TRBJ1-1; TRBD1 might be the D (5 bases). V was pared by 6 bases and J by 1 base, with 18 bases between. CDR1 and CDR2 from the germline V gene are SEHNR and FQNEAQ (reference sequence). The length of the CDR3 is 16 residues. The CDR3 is CASRLKGELSNTEAFF. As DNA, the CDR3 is TGTGCCAGCAGATTAAAAGGGGAACTCTCGAACACTGAAGCTTTCTTT.

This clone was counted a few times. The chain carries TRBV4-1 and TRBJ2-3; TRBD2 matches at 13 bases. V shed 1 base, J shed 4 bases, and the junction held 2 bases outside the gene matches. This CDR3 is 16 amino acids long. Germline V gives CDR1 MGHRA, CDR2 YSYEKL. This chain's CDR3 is CASSQAGLAGSDTQYF. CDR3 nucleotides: TGCGCCAGCAGCCAAGCGGGACTAGCGGGGTCAGATACGCAGTATTTT.

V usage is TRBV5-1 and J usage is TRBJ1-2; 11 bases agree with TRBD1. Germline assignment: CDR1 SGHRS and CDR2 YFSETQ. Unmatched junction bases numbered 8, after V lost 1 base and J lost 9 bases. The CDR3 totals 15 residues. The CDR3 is CASSLRGQGDWSYTF. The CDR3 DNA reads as TGCGCCAGCAGCTTGAGGGGACAGGGGGATTGGAGCTACACCTTC.

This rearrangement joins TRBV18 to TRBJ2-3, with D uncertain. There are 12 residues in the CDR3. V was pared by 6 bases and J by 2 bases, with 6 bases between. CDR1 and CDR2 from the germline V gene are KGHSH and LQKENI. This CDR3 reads CASSPSTDTQYF. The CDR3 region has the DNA TGTGCCAGCTCCCCCTCCACAGATACGCAGTATTTT.

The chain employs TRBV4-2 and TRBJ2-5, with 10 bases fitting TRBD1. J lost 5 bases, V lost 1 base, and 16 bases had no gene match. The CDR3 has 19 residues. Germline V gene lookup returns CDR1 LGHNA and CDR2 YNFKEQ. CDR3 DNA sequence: TGTGCCAGCAGCCAAGGAAGCGCATCGGGGGACAGGGGCGGGGAGACCCAGTACTTC. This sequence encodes CASSQGSASGDRGGETQYF.

The CDR3 nucleotides are TGTGCCTGGAGTGTTCTGGGGGGACAGCCCCAGCATTTT. This codes for CAWSVLGGQPQHF. The rearrangement joins TRBV30 to TRBJ1-5, with a tentative D call TRBD1 (5 bases). V was clipped by 0 bases and J by 7 bases, with 10 bases between them. CDR1 is GTSNPN, CDR2 SVGIG, per germline (reference sequence). The CDR3 runs to 13 residues.

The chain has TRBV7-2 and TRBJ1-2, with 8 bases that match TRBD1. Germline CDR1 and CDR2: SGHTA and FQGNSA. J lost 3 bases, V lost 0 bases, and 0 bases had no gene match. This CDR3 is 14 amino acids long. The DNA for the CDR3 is TGTGCCAGCAGCTTAGCGACAGGGGACTATGGCTACACCTTC. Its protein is CASSLATGDYGYTF.

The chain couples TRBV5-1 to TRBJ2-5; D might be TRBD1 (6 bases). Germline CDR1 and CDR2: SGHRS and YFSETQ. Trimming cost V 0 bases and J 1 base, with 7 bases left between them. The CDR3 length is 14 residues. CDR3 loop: CASSLVQGQETQYF. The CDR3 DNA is TGCGCCAGCAGCTTGGTACAGGGCCAAGAGACCCAGTACTTC.

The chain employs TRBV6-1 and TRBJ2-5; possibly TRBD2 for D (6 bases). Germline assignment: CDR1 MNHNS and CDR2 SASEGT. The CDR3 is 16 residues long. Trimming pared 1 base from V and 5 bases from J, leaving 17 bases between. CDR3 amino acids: CASSEVRRGAMETQYF. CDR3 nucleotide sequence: TGTGCCAGCAGTGAAGTTCGGCGGGGAGCCATGGAGACCCAGTACTTC.

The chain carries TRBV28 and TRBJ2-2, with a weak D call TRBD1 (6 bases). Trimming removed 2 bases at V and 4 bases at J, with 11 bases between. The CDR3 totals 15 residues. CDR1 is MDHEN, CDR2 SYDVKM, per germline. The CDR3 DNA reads TGTGCCAGCAGTTTAGGGACACTTCCCACCGGGGAGCTGTTTTTT. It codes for CASSLGTLPTGELFF.